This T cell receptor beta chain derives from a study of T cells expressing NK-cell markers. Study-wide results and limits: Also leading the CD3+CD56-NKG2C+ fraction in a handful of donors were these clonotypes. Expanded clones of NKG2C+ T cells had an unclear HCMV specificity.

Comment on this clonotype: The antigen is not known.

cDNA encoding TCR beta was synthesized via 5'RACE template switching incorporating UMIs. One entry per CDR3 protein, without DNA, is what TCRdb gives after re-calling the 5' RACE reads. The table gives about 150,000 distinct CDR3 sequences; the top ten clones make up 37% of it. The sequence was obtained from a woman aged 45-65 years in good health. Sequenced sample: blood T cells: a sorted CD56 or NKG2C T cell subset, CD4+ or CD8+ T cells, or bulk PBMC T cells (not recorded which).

The CDR3 sequence: CASMGTYSNEQFF. This chain connects TRBV19 to TRBJ2-1; without DNA, the TCRdb call of TRBD1 cannot be checked. The CDR3 is made up of 13 amino acids. Germline V gives CDR1 LNHDA, CDR2 SQIVND (reference sequence).